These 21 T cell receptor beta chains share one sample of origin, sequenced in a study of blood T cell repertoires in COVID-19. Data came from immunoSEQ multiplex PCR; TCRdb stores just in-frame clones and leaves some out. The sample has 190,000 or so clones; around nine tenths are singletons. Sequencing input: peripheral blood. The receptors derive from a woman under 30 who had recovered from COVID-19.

In DNA form, the CDR3 reads TGTGCCAGCAGTCCCGGGACACCATCCCCTGAAGCTTTCTTT. Its protein is CASSPGTPSPEAFF. The V call is TRBV2, the J call TRBJ1-1; D possibly corresponds to TRBD1 (6 bases). The CDR3 is made up of 14 amino acids. CDR1 is SNHLY and CDR2 is FYNNEI in the germline V gene. Trimming stripped 5 bases from V and 6 bases from J, with 16 bases between.

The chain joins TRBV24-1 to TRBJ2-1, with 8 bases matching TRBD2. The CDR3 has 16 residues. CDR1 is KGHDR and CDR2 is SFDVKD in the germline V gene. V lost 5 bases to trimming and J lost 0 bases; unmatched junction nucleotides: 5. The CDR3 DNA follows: TGTGCCACCAGTGGGGTAGCGGGGAGCTCCTACAATGAGCAGTTCTTC. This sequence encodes CATSGVAGSSYNEQFF.

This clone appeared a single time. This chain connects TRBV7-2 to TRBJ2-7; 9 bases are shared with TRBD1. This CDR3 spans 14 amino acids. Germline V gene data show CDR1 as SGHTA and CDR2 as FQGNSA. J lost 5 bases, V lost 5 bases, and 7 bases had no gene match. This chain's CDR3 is CASSRDRDFHEQYF. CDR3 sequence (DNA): TGTGCCAGCAGCCGGGACAGGGATTTCCACGAGCAGTACTTC.

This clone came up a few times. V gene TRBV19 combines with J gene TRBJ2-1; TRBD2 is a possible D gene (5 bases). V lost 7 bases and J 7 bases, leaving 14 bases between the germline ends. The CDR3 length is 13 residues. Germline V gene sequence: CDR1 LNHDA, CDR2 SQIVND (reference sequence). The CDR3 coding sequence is TGTGCCAGTAAAATCCCGGGGAAGAATGAGCAGTTCTTC. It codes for CASKIPGKNEQFF. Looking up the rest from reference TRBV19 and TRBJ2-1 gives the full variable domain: DGGITQSPKYLFRKEGQNVTLSCEQNLNHDAMYWYRQDPGQGLRLIYYSQIVNDFQKGDIAEGYSVSREKKESFPLTVTSAQKNPTAFYLCASKIPGKNEQFFGPGTRLTVL.

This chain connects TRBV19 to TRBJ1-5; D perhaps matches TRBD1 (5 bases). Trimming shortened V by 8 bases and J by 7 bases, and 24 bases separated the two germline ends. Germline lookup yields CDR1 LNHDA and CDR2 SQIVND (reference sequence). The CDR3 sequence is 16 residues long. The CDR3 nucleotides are TGTGCCAGTTGGGGGGGAGGAAGGGGTCCCGGCCAGCCCCAGCATTTT. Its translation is CASWGGGRGPGQPQHF.

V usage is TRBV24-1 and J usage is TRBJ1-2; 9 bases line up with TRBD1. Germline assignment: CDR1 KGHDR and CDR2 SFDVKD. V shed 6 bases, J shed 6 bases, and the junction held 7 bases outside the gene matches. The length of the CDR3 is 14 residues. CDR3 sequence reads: CATSPGTGRHGYTF. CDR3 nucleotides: TGTGCCACCAGTCCCGGGACAGGGAGGCATGGCTACACCTTC.

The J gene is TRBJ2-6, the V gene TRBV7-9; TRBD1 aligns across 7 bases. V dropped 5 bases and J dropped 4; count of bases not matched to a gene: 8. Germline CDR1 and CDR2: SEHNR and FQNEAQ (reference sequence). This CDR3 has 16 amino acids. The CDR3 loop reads CASSPREGAGANVLTF. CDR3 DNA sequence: TGTGCCAGCAGCCCACGCGAGGGGGCCGGGGCCAACGTCCTGACTTTC.

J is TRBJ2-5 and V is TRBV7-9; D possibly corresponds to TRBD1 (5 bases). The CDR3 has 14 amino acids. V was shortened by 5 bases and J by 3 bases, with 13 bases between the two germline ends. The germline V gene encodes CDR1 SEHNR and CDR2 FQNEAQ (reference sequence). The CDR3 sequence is CASSRGRGKETQYF. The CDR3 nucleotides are TGTGCCAGCAGCCGCGGAAGGGGAAAAGAGACCCAGTACTTC. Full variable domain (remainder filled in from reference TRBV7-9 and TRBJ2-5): DTGVSQNPRHKITKRGQNVTFRCDPISEHNRLYWYRQTLGQGPEFLTYFQNEAQLEKSRLLSDRFSAERPKGSFSTLEIQRTEQGDSAMYLCASSRGRGKETQYFGPGTRLLVL.

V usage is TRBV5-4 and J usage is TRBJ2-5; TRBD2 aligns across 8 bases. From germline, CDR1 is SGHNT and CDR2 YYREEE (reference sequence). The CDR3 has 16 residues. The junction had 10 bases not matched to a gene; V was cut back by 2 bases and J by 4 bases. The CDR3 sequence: CASSFGNSGGGETQYF. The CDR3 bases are TGTGCCAGCAGCTTTGGGAACAGCGGGGGTGGAGAGACCCAGTACTTC.

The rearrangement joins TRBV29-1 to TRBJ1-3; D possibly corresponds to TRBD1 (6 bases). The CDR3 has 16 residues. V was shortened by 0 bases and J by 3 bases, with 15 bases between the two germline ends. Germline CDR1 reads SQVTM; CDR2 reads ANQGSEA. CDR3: CSVEDQGPGGGNTIYF. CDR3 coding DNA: TGCAGCGTTGAAGATCAGGGGCCTGGGGGTGGAAACACCATATATTTT.

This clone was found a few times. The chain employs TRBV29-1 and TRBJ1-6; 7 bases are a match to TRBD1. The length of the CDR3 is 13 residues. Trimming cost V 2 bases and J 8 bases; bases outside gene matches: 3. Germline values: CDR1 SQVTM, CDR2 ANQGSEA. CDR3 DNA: TGCAGCGTTGAAACAGGGGACGATTCACCCCTCCACTTT. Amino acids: CSVETGDDSPLHF.

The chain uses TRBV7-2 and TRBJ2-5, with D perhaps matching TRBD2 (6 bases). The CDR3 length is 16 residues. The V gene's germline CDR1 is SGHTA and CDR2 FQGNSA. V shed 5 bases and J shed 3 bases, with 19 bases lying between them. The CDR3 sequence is CASSPPLARAKETQYF. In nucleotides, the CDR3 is TGTGCCAGCAGCCCCCCCCTAGCGCGCGCTAAAGAGACCCAGTACTTC.

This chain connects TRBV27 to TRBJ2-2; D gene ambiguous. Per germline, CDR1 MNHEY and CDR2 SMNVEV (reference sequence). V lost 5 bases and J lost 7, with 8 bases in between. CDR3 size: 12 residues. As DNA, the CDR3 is TGTGCCAGCAGTCTAAACGGCGGGGAGCTGTTTTTT. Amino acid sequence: CASSLNGGELFF.

In DNA form, the CDR3 reads TGTGCCAGCAGCGAAAATGGACAGGGGTATGGCTACACCTTC. It encodes CASSENGQGYGYTF. The chain recombines TRBV7-3 with TRBJ1-2; TRBD1 matches at 9 bases. The V segment lost 5 bases and the J segment 5 bases; nucleotides outside the gene matches: 6. Germline V gives CDR1 SGHTA, CDR2 FQGTGA. The CDR3 has 14 residues.

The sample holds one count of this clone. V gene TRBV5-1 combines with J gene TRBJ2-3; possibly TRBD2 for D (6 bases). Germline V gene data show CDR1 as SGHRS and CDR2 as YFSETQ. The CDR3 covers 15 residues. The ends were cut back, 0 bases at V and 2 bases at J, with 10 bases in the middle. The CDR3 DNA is TGCGCCAGCAGCTTGGGTGCTAGCGCCACAGATACGCAGTATTTT. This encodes CASSLGASATDTQYF.

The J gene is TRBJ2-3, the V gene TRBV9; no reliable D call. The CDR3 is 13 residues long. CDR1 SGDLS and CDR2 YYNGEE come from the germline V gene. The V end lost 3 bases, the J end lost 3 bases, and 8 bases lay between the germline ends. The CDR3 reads CASSADSTDTQYF. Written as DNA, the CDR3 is TGTGCCAGCAGCGCCGACTCGACAGATACGCAGTATTTT.

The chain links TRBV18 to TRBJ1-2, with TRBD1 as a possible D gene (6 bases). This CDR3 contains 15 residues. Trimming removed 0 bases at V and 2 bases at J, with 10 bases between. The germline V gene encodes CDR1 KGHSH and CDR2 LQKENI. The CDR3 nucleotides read TGTGCCAGCTCACCACCTGGCACAGGGAACTATGGCTACACCTTC. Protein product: CASSPPGTGNYGYTF.

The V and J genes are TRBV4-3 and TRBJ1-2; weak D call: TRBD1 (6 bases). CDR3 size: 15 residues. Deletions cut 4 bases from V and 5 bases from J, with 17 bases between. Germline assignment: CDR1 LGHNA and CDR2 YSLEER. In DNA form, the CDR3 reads TGCGCCAGCAGCCCAAGTGTACAGGGCCGATATGGCTACACCTTC. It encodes CASSPSVQGRYGYTF.

CDR3 nucleotide sequence: TGTGCCACCAGTGATGGCGGGCCTCAAGAGACCCAGTACTTC. Residues: CATSDGGPQETQYF. The rearrangement uses TRBV24-1 and TRBJ2-5, with a tentative D call TRBD2 (5 bases). Deletions cut 3 bases from V and 2 bases from J, with 9 bases between. The CDR3 has 14 residues. The germline V gene encodes CDR1 KGHDR and CDR2 SFDVKD.

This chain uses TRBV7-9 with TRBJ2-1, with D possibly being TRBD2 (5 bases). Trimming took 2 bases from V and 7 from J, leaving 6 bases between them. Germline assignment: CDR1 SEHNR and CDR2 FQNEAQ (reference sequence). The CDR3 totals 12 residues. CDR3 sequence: CASSLIANEQFF. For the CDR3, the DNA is TGTGCCAGCAGCTTAATAGCGAATGAGCAGTTCTTC.

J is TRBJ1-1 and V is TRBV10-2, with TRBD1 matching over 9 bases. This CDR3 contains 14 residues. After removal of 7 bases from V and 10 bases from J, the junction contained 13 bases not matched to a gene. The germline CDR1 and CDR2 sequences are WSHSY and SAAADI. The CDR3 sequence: CASTRQGVPSRAFF. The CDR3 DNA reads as TGCGCCAGCACACGACAGGGGGTACCCTCGAGAGCTTTCTTT.